This T cell receptor (beta chain) was sequenced for a study of breast tumors, draining lymph nodes, adjacent tissues. Study-level results: Tumor repertoires ranked between lymph nodes and nontumor tissue in diversity, with V and J gene preferences.

Each CDR3 protein gets one entry after TCRdb re-called the multiplex PCR reads with MiXCR. The data contain tens of thousands of distinct CDR3 sequences, around 55% of them singletons. This clonotype is medium-sized (0.01 to 0.1%) within its sample. Its antigen is still unknown. The CDR3 totals 15 residues. The germline V and J ends were trimmed by 3 bases and 4 bases, with 17 bases remaining between them. Germline CDR1 DFQATT, CDR2 SNEGSKA (reference sequence). Source material: breast tumor tissue. This TCR was recovered from a female donor with breast cancer. Some clones in this sample may be carry-over from other donors' samples. The V gene is TRBV20-1, the J gene TRBJ2-3; perhaps TRBD2 as D (7 bases). Here the CDR3 reads CSASRGGGAADTQYF. For the CDR3, the DNA is TGCAGTGCTAGTCGGGGTGGGGGGGCGGCAGATACGCAGTATTTT.